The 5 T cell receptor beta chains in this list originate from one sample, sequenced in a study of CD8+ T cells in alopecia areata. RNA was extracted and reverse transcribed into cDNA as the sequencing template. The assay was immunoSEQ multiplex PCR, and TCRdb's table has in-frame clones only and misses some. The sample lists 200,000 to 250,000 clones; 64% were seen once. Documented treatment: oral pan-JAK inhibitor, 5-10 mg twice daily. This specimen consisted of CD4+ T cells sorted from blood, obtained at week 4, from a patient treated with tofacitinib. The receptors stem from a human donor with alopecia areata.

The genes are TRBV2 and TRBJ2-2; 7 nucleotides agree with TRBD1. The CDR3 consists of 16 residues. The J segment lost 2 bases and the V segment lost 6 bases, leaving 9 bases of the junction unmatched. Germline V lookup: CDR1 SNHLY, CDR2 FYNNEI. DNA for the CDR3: TGTGCCAGCAGCAAGGACAGGTCACTTAACACCGGGGAGCTGTTTTTT. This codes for CASSKDRSLNTGELFF.

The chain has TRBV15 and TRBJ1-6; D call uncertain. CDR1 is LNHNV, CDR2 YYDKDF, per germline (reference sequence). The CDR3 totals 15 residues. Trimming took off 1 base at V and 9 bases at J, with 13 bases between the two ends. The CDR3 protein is CATSRGGANTSPLHF. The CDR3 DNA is TGTGCCACCAGCAGAGGGGGAGCAAACACTTCACCCCTCCACTTT.

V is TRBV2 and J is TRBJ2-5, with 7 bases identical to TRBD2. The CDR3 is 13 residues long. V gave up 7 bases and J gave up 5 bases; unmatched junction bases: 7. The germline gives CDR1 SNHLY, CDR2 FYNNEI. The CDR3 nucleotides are TGTGCCAGCACTCGACTAGCCGGGGAGACCCAGTACTTC. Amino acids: CASTRLAGETQYF.

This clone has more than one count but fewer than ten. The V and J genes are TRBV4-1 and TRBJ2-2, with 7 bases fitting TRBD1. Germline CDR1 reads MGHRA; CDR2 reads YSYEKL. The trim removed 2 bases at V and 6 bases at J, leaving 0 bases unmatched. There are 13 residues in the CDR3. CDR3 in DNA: TGCGCCAGCAGCCAACAGGGGGCCGGGGAGCTGTTTTTT. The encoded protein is CASSQQGAGELFF.

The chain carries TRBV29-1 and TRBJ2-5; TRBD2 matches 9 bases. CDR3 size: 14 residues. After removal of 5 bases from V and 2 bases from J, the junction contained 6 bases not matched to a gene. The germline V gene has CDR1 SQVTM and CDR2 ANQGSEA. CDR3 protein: CSVQIAGDQETQYF. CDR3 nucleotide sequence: TGCAGCGTTCAAATAGCGGGGGATCAAGAGACCCAGTACTTC. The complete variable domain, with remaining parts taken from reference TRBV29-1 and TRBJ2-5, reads SAVISQKPSRDICQRGTSLTIQCQVDSQVTMMFWYRQQPGQSLTLIATANQGSEATYESGFVIDKFPISRPNLTFSTLTVSNMSPEDSSIYLCSVQIAGDQETQYFGPGTRLLVL.